A single sample gave rise to the 22 T cell receptor beta chains below, sequenced in a study of cytomegalovirus exposure and HLA in healthy donors (dated by TCRdb to the late 2010s). The library was prepared using the immunoSEQ multiplex PCR assay. The multiplex PCR relied on a mix of 60 forward primers for TCR Vbeta segments and 13 reverse primers for TCR Jbeta segments. TCRdb carries this immuneACCESS record with in-frame sequences only. Its versions omit some clonotypes, under half of them owing to an unresolved V gene in the studies checked, with the rest unexplained. This sample comprises about 110,000 clones, 55% to 70% of them detected only once. The top ten clonotypes cover 2.2% of the sample. The sample consisted of PBMCs. These receptors were collected from a woman aged 25 to 39 in good health and CMV-seronegative.

This chain links TRBV9 with TRBJ2-5; TRBD2 aligns across 7 bases. The CDR3 spans 15 residues. V was clipped by 0 bases and J by 3 bases; unmatched bases: 5. The germline V gene encodes CDR1 SGDLS and CDR2 YYNGEE. The DNA for the CDR3 is TGTGCCAGCAGCGTAGGCGGGGGTAGTGAAGAGACCCAGTACTTC. This translates into CASSVGGGSEETQYF.

CDR3 nucleotide sequence: TGTGCCAGCAGTGAAGCGGACAGGACTAGCACAGATACGCAGTATTTT. Translation gives CASSEADRTSTDTQYF. The J gene is TRBJ2-3, the V gene TRBV6-1; TRBD1 agrees at 7 bases. V lost 0 bases to trimming and J lost 0 bases; unmatched junction nucleotides: 3. The CDR3 runs to 16 residues. Germline CDR1 and CDR2: MNHNS and SASEGT.

The chain has TRBV25-1 and TRBJ2-3; D is possibly TRBD2 (5 bases). Germline CDR1 MGHDK, CDR2 SYGVNS. This CDR3 region has 15 residues. V was shortened by 4 bases and J by 0 bases, with 11 bases between the two germline ends. DNA of the CDR3: TGTGCCAGCAGTGGGGTGGGCGGGAGCACAGATACGCAGTATTTT. This sequence encodes CASSGVGGSTDTQYF.

The table lists this clone with a few counts. The rearrangement joins TRBV20-1 to TRBJ2-7; possibly TRBD2 for D (5 bases). The V end was cut by 6 bases, the J end by 7 bases, with 10 bases between. CDR3 length equals 10 residues. CDR1 and CDR2 from the germline V gene are DFQATT and SNEGSKA (reference sequence). CDR3 DNA: TGCAGTGCCCTCTGGGAGGAGCAGTACTTC. This gives the protein CSALWEEQYF.

This chain links TRBV13 with TRBJ2-7; 12 bases align to TRBD2. After removal of 5 bases from V and 7 bases from J, the junction contained 9 bases not matched to a gene. The CDR3 consists of 15 residues. CDR1 is PRHDT and CDR2 is FYEKMQ in the germline V gene (reference sequence). The CDR3 protein is CASSHASGRAWEQYF. In DNA, the CDR3 is TGTGCCAGCAGCCACGCTAGCGGGAGGGCTTGGGAGCAGTACTTC.

This clone was observed a single time. The genes are TRBV25-1 and TRBJ1-2; 9 nucleotides match TRBD1. Per germline, CDR1 MGHDK and CDR2 SYGVNS. The junction had 1 base not matched to a gene; V was cut back by 2 bases and J by 6 bases. There are 13 residues in the CDR3. This CDR3 reads CASSEGTGNGYTF. The CDR3 region has the DNA TGTGCCAGCAGTGAAGGGACAGGGAATGGCTACACCTTC.

The V call is TRBV27, the J call TRBJ2-7; perhaps TRBD2 as D (7 bases). The CDR3 runs to 15 residues. V was pared by 2 bases and J by 2 bases, with 13 bases between. Per the germline V gene, CDR1 is MNHEY and CDR2 is SMNVEV (reference sequence). CDR3 nucleotide sequence: TGTGCCAGCAGTTTAATGCGGGGGCGAACCTACGAGCAGTACTTC. It codes for CASSLMRGRTYEQYF.

This rearrangement joins TRBV19 to TRBJ2-1, with 9 bases aligning to TRBD2. The CDR3 is made up of 15 amino acids. With 7 bases clipped from V and 0 bases from J, the junction kept 4 bases outside the gene matches. CDR1 and CDR2 (germline): LNHDA, SQIVND (reference sequence). CDR3 bases: TGTGCCAGTACGACTAGCGGCAGCTCCTACAATGAGCAGTTCTTC. It encodes CASTTSGSSYNEQFF. Full variable domain (missing parts from reference TRBV19 and TRBJ2-1): DGGITQSPKYLFRKEGQNVTLSCEQNLNHDAMYWYRQDPGQGLRLIYYSQIVNDFQKGDIAEGYSVSREKKESFPLTVTSAQKNPTAFYLCASTTSGSSYNEQFFGPGTRLTVL.

The rearrangement links TRBV4-1 to TRBJ1-2; 9 bases map to TRBD1. The CDR3 runs 16 residues. The germline V gene has CDR1 MGHRA and CDR2 YSYEKL. The V gene end was trimmed by 0 bases and the J gene end by 1 base; junction bases not matched to a gene: 3. CDR3 bases: TGCGCCAGCAGCCAAGACGACAGGGGGTTTAACTATGGCTACACCTTC. This sequence encodes CASSQDDRGFNYGYTF.

The chain combines TRBV28 with TRBJ1-1; no clear D. The V and J ends lost 2 bases and 10 bases respectively, with 17 bases between them. The germline gives CDR1 MDHEN, CDR2 SYDVKM. The CDR3 has 14 amino acids. The CDR3 is CASSLPREGGPAFF. CDR3 DNA: TGTGCCAGCAGTTTACCCCGGGAAGGTGGGCCAGCTTTCTTT.

V usage is TRBV7-2 and J usage is TRBJ2-5, with 14 bases that match TRBD2. Germline CDR1 reads SGHTA; CDR2 reads FQGNSA. This CDR3 has 16 residues. Germline trimming cut 6 bases from V and 5 bases from J; bases unmatched to any gene: 8. The CDR3 coding sequence is TGTGCCAGCAGACCAGGACTAGCGGGAGGAGGGGAGACCCAGTACTTC. It yields the protein CASRPGLAGGGETQYF.

The chain links TRBV7-8 to TRBJ1-2, with TRBD1 matching over 8 bases. CDR3 length: 17 amino acids. Trimming removed 1 base from V and 3 bases from J; junction bases left unmatched: 10. The V gene's germline CDR1 is SGHVS and CDR2 FQNEAQ. CDR3 coding DNA: TGTGCCAGCAGCTTAGAGGCAGGGGGCTTTAGTTACTATGGCTACACCTTC. Protein: CASSLEAGGFSYYGYTF. Variable domain in full (rest from reference TRBV7-8 and TRBJ1-2): GAGVSQSPRYKVAKRGQDVALRCDPISGHVSLFWYQQALGQGPEFLTYFQNEAQLDKSGLPSDRFFAERPEGSVSTLKIQRTQQEDSAVYLCASSLEAGGFSYYGYTFGSGTRLTVV.

The chain joins TRBV7-9 to TRBJ1-4, with 8 bases fitting TRBD1. V dropped 4 bases and J dropped 8; count of bases not matched to a gene: 9. This CDR3 spans 15 amino acids. In germline, CDR1 is SEHNR, CDR2 FQNEAQ (reference sequence). The CDR3 here is CASSSGQVRGEKLFF. In DNA, the CDR3 is TGTGCCAGCAGCTCGGGACAGGTTCGGGGAGAAAAACTGTTTTTT.

The J gene is TRBJ1-1, the V gene TRBV7-3, with no clear D. The V end lost 5 bases, the J end lost 2 bases, and 12 bases lay between the germline ends. Germline CDR1 and CDR2: SGHTA and FQGTGA. CDR3 size: 14 residues. The CDR3 sequence: CASSPGLGNTEAFF. The CDR3 coding sequence is TGTGCCAGCAGCCCCGGACTGGGAAACACTGAAGCTTTCTTT. Supplemented by reference TRBV7-3 and TRBJ1-1, the full variable domain reads GAGVSQTPSNKVTEKGKYVELRCDPISGHTALYWYRQSLGQGPEFLIYFQGTGAADDSGLPNDRFFAVRPEGSVSTLKIQRTERGDSAVYLCASSPGLGNTEAFFGQGTRLTVV.

The CDR3 region has the DNA TGTGCCAGCAGTTACAATGCCGGGGGAGGCTATGGCTACACCTTC. Translated: CASSYNAGGGYGYTF. The J gene is TRBJ1-2, the V gene TRBV6-5; D is possibly TRBD1 (5 bases). The CDR3 is made up of 15 amino acids. The V gene's germline CDR1 is MNHEY and CDR2 SVGAGI. Trimming shortened V by 2 bases and J by 4 bases, and 14 bases separated the two germline ends.

The chain is built from TRBV5-1 and TRBJ1-4; D ambiguous. The CDR3 runs 14 residues. The germline V and J ends were trimmed by 0 bases and 7 bases, with 10 bases remaining between them. Per germline, CDR1 SGHRS and CDR2 YFSETQ. The CDR3 reads CASSLGAGPEKLFF. CDR3 sequence (DNA): TGCGCCAGCAGCTTGGGGGCGGGTCCTGAAAAACTGTTTTTT.

The chain has TRBV29-1 and TRBJ2-3; the match to TRBD2 covers 8 bases. V shed 3 bases and J 6 bases; nucleotides not matched to a gene: 5. The CDR3 covers 13 residues. Germline V lookup: CDR1 SQVTM, CDR2 ANQGSEA. The CDR3 DNA reads TGCAGCGTTGACAGGCGGGGGGCGGATACGCAGTATTTT. This sequence encodes CSVDRRGADTQYF.

The chain has TRBV30 and TRBJ1-1; possibly TRBD1 for D (5 bases). CDR1 and CDR2 from the germline V gene are GTSNPN and SVGIG (reference sequence). The germline V and J ends were trimmed by 5 bases and 0 bases, with 10 bases remaining between them. CDR3 length: 13 amino acids. The CDR3 DNA is TGTGCCTGGGCGGGACGGATGAACACTGAAGCTTTCTTT. Its protein is CAWAGRMNTEAFF. Variable domain in full (rest from reference TRBV30 and TRBJ1-1): SQTIHQWPATLVQPVGSPLSLECTVEGTSNPNLYWYRQAAGRGLQLLFYSVGIGQISSEVPQNLSASRPQDRQFILSSKKLLLSDSGFYLCAWAGRMNTEAFFGQGTRLTVV.

Here the CDR3 reads CASSAGLAGGGDTQYF. CDR3 bases: TGTGCCAGCAGCGCAGGACTAGCGGGAGGTGGAGATACGCAGTATTTT. This chain connects TRBV9 to TRBJ2-3, with TRBD2 identical over 14 bases. The germline V gene has CDR1 SGDLS and CDR2 YYNGEE. The CDR3 consists of 16 residues. After removal of 3 bases from V and 5 bases from J, the junction contained 5 bases not matched to a gene.

The chain employs TRBV18 and TRBJ1-1; maybe TRBD1 (5 bases). V was pared by 3 bases and J by 0 bases, with 11 bases between. Germline V gives CDR1 KGHSH, CDR2 LQKENI. The CDR3 contains 15 residues. CDR3 nucleotide sequence: TGTGCCAGCTCACCTCAGGGCTTACTGAACACTGAAGCTTTCTTT. The encoded protein is CASSPQGLLNTEAFF.

This clone appeared a single time. The CDR3 DNA sequence: TGTGCCAGCAGCTCCCAACGAATGACACGATGGGAGCAGTACTTC. Its protein is CASSSQRMTRWEQYF. This rearrangement joins TRBV5-5 to TRBJ2-7; no reliable D call. CDR3 size: 15 residues. From germline, CDR1 is SGHKS and CDR2 YYEKEE (reference sequence). Trimming took off 3 bases at V and 7 bases at J, with 20 bases between the two ends.

The J gene is TRBJ2-7, the V gene TRBV7-8; 7 positions match TRBD2. The CDR3 extends over 16 amino acids. Germline values: CDR1 SGHVS, CDR2 FQNEAQ. The V segment lost 1 base and the J segment 5 bases; nucleotides outside the gene matches: 11. The CDR3 bases are TGTGCCAGCAGCTTAGGGCGGACGGGAGGTTCCCACGAGCAGTACTTC. It codes for CASSLGRTGGSHEQYF. The entire variable domain, with the rest obtained from reference TRBV7-8 and TRBJ2-7, is as follows: GAGVSQSPRYKVAKRGQDVALRCDPISGHVSLFWYQQALGQGPEFLTYFQNEAQLDKSGLPSDRFFAERPEGSVSTLKIQRTQQEDSAVYLCASSLGRTGGSHEQYFGPGTRLTVT.